The T cell receptor beta chain under discussion was sequenced for a study of shared clonotypes between healthy human individuals. The study, taken as a whole, reports: The donor pool, a small one, limited the genetic and exposure-history diversity represented. Naive CD4 clonotypes overlapped across several donors at around 4.7%.

V lost 5 bases, J lost 6 bases, and 16 bases lay in between. From germline, CDR1 is SGHTA and CDR2 FQGNSA. The CDR3 spans 14 residues. Worth noting for this clone: What it recognizes is unknown.

Sequenced by immunoSEQ multiplex PCR; TCRdb stores in-frame clones only, minus some. The profile covers 2 million to 3 million clones, with 93% appearing a single time and roughly 0.36% taken by the ten largest. The receptor comes from a man younger than 30 in good health. Some clones in this sample may be carry-over from other donors' samples. This chain joins TRBV7-2 and TRBJ1-1; no clear D. The sequenced sample consisted of naive CD4+ T cells from PBMCs. Subset: CD45RA+ positively selected. The CDR3 loop is CASSQNAAVPEAFF. The CDR3 bases are TGTGCCAGCAGCCAAAACGCAGCGGTCCCTGAAGCTTTCTTT. Full variable domain (remainder filled in from reference TRBV7-2 and TRBJ1-1): GAGVSQSPSNKVTEKGKDVELRCDPISGHTALYWYRQSLGQGLEFLIYFQGNSAPDKSGLPSDRFSAERTGGSVSTLTIQRTQQEDSAVYLCASSQNAAVPEAFFGQGTRLTVV.